This is a list of T cell receptor beta chains from one sample in a study of cytomegalovirus exposure and HLA in healthy donors. Sequencing was performed with immunoSEQ multiplex PCR; in TCRdb, only in-frame clones are kept and a portion is missing. The sample carries about 200,000 clones, around 82% recorded once. The specimen was PBMCs. The receptors were sampled from a woman aged 25 to 39 in good health and CMV-seronegative. CDR3s include the opening cysteine and the closing phenylalanine or tryptophan. The order of the fields is V gene, J gene, clone size, D gene, CDR3 protein, CDR3 DNA. D genes are given only for firm matches. The size field is filled for only some rows; it gives once, few, many or a size class.

>TRBV30|TRBJ2-5|NA|NA
CAWSVWRVKWAQYF
TGTGCCTGGAGTGTATGGCGGGTTAAGTGGGCCCAGTACTTC
>TRBV7-3|TRBJ2-5|NA|TRBD2
CASSRLAQSETQYF
TGTGCCAGCAGCCGACTAGCTCAGTCAGAGACCCAGTACTTC
>TRBV10-3|TRBJ2-7|few|TRBD1
CAISYRDRGSEQYF
TGTGCCATCAGCTACCGGGACAGGGGATCCGAGCAGTACTTC
>TRBV5-1|TRBJ1-2|NA|TRBD1
CASSLEATRGQFVRCGYTF
TGCGCCAGCAGCTTGGAAGCGACCAGGGGGCAATTTGTGAGGTGTGGCTACACCTTC
>TRBV7-6|TRBJ1-3|NA|TRBD1
CASSLSRGPSGNTIYF
TGTGCCAGCAGCTTGTCCAGGGGGCCCTCTGGAAACACCATATATTTT
>TRBV5-1|TRBJ1-1|NA|NA
CASSSKGDEAFF
TGCGCCAGCAGCTCAAAAGGGGATGAAGCTTTCTTT
>TRBV27|TRBJ1-2|few|NA
CASSPRVGINYGYTF
TGTGCCAGCAGTCCCAGGGTGGGGATTAACTATGGCTACACCTTC
>TRBV18|TRBJ2-5|NA|NA
CASSPGGWQGYQETQYF
TGTGCCAGCTCACCAGGGGGCTGGCAAGGGTACCAAGAGACCCAGTACTTC
>TRBV6-6|TRBJ2-7|NA|TRBD1
CASSLPDRVHEQYF
TGTGCCAGCAGCCTCCCCGACAGGGTCCACGAGCAGTACTTC
>TRBV6-1|TRBJ2-7|NA|NA
CASTKSTKYEQYF
TGTGCCAGCACGAAGTCTACCAAATACGAGCAGTACTTC
>TRBV9|TRBJ2-3|NA|TRBD2
CASSPRGLAGEAQTQYF
TGTGCCAGCAGCCCACGGGGACTAGCGGGAGAAGCACAGACGCAGTATTTT
>TRBV28|TRBJ1-4|NA|NA
CASSWTGIATNEKLFF
TGTGCCAGCAGCTGGACGGGGATTGCAACTAATGAAAAACTGTTTTTT
>TRBV7-9|TRBJ1-4|NA|NA
CASSRGQSEKLFF
TGTGCCAGCAGCCGTGGACAGTCTGAAAAACTGTTTTTT
>TRBV28|TRBJ2-5|few|TRBD2
CASSLPVSGKTQYF
TGTGCCAGCAGTTTACCGGTTAGCGGGAAAACCCAGTACTTC
>TRBV2|TRBJ1-6|NA|NA
CASSEEALVVLLSPLHF
TGTGCCAGCAGTGAAGAAGCCCTTGTCGTTCTCCTATCACCCCTCCACTTT
>TRBV5-1|TRBJ1-4|NA|NA
CASSFGGASTNEKLFF
TGCGCCAGCAGCTTTGGCGGGGCTTCAACTAATGAAAAACTGTTTTTT
>TRBV12-5|TRBJ2-7|NA|NA
CASGLDYLYEQYF
TGTGCCAGTGGTTTGGATTATTTATACGAGCAGTACTTC
>TRBV28|TRBJ2-7|NA|NA
CASSLYYEQYF
TGTGCCAGCAGTCTTTATTACGAGCAGTACTTC
>TRBV19|TRBJ2-7|few|TRBD2
CASSLRTSGNYEQYF
TGTGCCAGTAGTCTCAGGACTAGCGGGAACTACGAGCAGTACTTC
>TRBV7-9|TRBJ2-3|NA|TRBD2
CASSLAVAGGTTDTQYF
TGTGCCAGCAGCTTAGCCGTAGCGGGGGGGACGACAGATACGCAGTATTTT
>TRBV10-1|TRBJ2-2|NA|NA
CASRRTTNTGELFF
TGCGCCAGCAGAAGGACAACTAACACCGGGGAGCTGTTTTTT
>TRBV4-1|TRBJ1-2|NA|TRBD1
CASSRQTGVSNYGYTF
TGCGCCAGCAGCCGTCAGACAGGGGTCTCCAACTATGGCTACACCTTC
>TRBV29-1|TRBJ1-1|NA|NA
CSGSKNTEAFF
TGCAGCGGGAGCAAGAACACTGAAGCTTTCTTT
>TRBV10-3|TRBJ2-5|NA|TRBD2
CAISVKGGTSGQETQYF
TGTGCCATCAGTGTAAAGGGAGGGACTAGCGGACAAGAGACCCAGTACTTC
>TRBV6-5|TRBJ2-7|NA|NA
CASSYLGGDPYEQYF
TGTGCCAGCAGTTATCTAGGGGGGGATCCCTACGAGCAGTACTTC
>TRBV29-1|TRBJ1-2|NA|NA
CSARVANYGYTF
TGCAGCGCCCGGGTTGCTAACTATGGCTACACCTTC
>TRBV11-2|TRBJ2-1|NA|TRBD1
CASRMPSGQNYNEQFF
TGTGCCAGCAGAATGCCCTCGGGACAGAACTACAATGAGCAGTTCTTC
>TRBV5-6|TRBJ1-2|NA|TRBD1
CASSHGTGRYGYTF
TGTGCCAGCAGCCACGGGACAGGGAGGTATGGCTACACCTTC
>TRBV5-4|TRBJ2-5|NA|TRBD1
CASSGAAGTANQETQYF
TGTGCCAGCAGCGGCGCCGCTGGGACAGCAAACCAAGAGACCCAGTACTTC
>TRBV30|TRBJ1-4|NA|NA
CAWSKQLINEKLFF
TGTGCCTGGAGTAAACAGCTTATTAATGAAAAACTGTTTTTT
>TRBV5-1|TRBJ2-1|few|NA
CASYPLGGSYNEQFF
TGCGCCAGCTACCCACTAGGCGGCTCCTACAATGAGCAGTTCTTC
>TRBV10-3|TRBJ2-3|NA|TRBD2
CAIGTSGRADSTDTQYF
TGTGCCATCGGGACTAGCGGGAGGGCCGACAGCACAGATACGCAGTATTTT
>TRBV6-6|TRBJ2-2|NA|NA
CASSYSRTGELFF
TGTGCCAGCAGTTACTCGCGAACCGGGGAGCTGTTTTTT
>TRBV6-6|TRBJ1-1|NA|NA
CASSYAVNEAFF
TGTGCCAGCAGTTACGCGGTGAATGAAGCTTTCTTT
>TRBV7-3|TRBJ1-3|NA|TRBD1
CASSPTGVENTIYF
TGTGCCAGCAGCCCGACAGGGGTTGAAAACACCATATATTTT
>TRBV7-2|TRBJ2-7|NA|TRBD1
CASSAGTGFYEQYF
TGTGCCAGCAGCGCCGGGACAGGGTTCTACGAGCAGTACTTC
>TRBV28|TRBJ1-2|NA|NA
CASSLDSVNYGYTF
TGTGCCAGCAGTTTAGACTCAGTAAACTATGGCTACACCTTC
>TRBV10-3|TRBJ1-1|NA|TRBD1
CAISRDRRNTEAFF
TGTGCCATCAGTCGGGACAGGAGGAACACTGAAGCTTTCTTT
>TRBV29-1|TRBJ2-1|few|TRBD2
CSVEGLAGAYNEQFF
TGCAGCGTTGAAGGGCTAGCGGGGGCCTACAATGAGCAGTTCTTC
>TRBV30|TRBJ1-2|NA|NA
CAWSFRGRSYGYTF
TGTGCCTGGAGCTTCAGGGGTAGGAGCTATGGCTACACCTTC
>TRBV5-4|TRBJ1-2|NA|NA
CASSLAGQTYGYTF
TGTGCCAGCAGCTTGGCTGGGCAGACCTATGGCTACACCTTC
>TRBV9|TRBJ2-5|NA|TRBD2
CASSVGLAGETQYF
TGTGCCAGCAGCGTAGGGCTAGCGGGAGAGACCCAGTACTTC